This T cell receptor beta chain is drawn from a study of CD8 T cells in Susac syndrome. This clonotype has more than one count but fewer than ten. As yet, its antigen is unknown. V lost 0 bases to trimming and J lost 2 bases, with 8 bases between them. The CDR3 loop spans 14 amino acids. Germline CDR1 is SGHRS and CDR2 is YFSETQ. Broader study findings: The relatively small number of individuals in the TCR sequencing and HLA analysis was acknowledged by the study.

cDNA came from roughly 0.47 to 1 ug RNA primed by random hexamers. TCRdb reprocessed the immunoSEQ multiplex PCR reads via MiXCR and lists one record per CDR3 protein. The sample has approximately 100,000 distinct CDR3 sequences, about 90% seen once. The specimen sequenced was CD4+ T cells from PBMCs. The sequence came from a human donor in good health. The chain employs TRBV5-1 and TRBJ1-1; D may be TRBD1 (5 bases). The CDR3 nucleotides are TGCGCCAGCAGCTTGGGGGGCGAAAACACTGAAGCTTTCTTT. Residues: CASSLGGENTEAFF.